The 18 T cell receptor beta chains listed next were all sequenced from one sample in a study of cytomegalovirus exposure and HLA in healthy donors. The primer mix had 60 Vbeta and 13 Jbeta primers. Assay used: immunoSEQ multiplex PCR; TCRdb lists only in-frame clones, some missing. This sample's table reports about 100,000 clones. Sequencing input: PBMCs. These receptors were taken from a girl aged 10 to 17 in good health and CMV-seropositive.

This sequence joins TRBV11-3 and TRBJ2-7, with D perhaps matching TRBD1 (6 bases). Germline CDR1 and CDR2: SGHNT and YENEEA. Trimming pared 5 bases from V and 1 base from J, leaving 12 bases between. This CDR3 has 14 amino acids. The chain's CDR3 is CASSPGASSYEQYF. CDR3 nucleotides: TGTGCCAGCAGCCCAGGGGCGTCTTCCTACGAGCAGTACTTC.

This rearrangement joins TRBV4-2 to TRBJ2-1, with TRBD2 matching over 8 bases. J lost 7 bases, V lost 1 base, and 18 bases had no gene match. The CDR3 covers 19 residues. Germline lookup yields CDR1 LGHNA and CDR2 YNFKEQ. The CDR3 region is CASSQGQAGEAKGRNEQFF. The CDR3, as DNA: TGTGCCAGCAGCCAAGGTCAAGCGGGGGAGGCAAAAGGGAGGAATGAGCAGTTCTTC.

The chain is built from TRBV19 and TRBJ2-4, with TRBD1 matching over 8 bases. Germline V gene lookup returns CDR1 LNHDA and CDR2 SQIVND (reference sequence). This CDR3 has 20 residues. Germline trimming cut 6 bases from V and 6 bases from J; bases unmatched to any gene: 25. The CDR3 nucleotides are TGTGCCAGTAGCCTGAGACCCGGGACAGGATCCTTCCGAGGGGGAAACATTCAGTACTTC. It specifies CASSLRPGTGSFRGGNIQYF.

The CDR3 here is CASSSGDREAFF. CDR3 coding DNA: TGTGCCAGCAGTTCCGGGGACAGGGAAGCTTTCTTT. The rearrangement uses TRBV6-5 and TRBJ1-1, with 8 bases matching TRBD1. The CDR3 is 12 amino acids. The V segment lost 4 bases and the J segment 8 bases; nucleotides outside the gene matches: 3. CDR1 and CDR2 from the germline V gene are MNHEY and SVGAGI.

The CDR3 DNA sequence: TGTGCCAGCAGTACCAACGAGCAGTACTTC. Translation: CASSTNEQYF. V gene TRBV6-1 combines with J gene TRBJ2-5; unclear D gene. The J call is doubtful: the DNA matches TRBJ2-7 better. CDR3 length: 10 amino acids. CDR1 is MNHNS and CDR2 is SASEGT in the germline V gene.

The CDR3 nucleotides read TGTGCCAGCAGCCCCGGGAGGGATACGCAGTATTTT. It specifies CASSPGRDTQYF. V gene TRBV5-6 combines with J gene TRBJ2-3; 7 positions agree with TRBD2. CDR3 length: 12 residues. With V trimmed by 4 bases and J by 6 bases, 2 bases remained unmatched. Germline loops: CDR1 SGHDT, CDR2 YYEEEE.

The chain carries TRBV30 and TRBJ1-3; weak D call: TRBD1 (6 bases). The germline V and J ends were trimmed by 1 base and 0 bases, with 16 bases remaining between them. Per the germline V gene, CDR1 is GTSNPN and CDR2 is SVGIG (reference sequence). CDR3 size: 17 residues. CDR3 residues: CAWSAGVDSLSGNTIYF. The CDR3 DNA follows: TGTGCCTGGAGTGCCGGGGTGGACAGTCTCTCTGGAAACACCATATATTTT.

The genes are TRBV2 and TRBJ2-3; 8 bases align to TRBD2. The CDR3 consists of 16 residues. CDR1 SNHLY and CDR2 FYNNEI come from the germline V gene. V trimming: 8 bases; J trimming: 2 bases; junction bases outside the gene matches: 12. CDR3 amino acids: CASSGGEGRTTDTQYF. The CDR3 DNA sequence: TGTGCCAGCTCCGGGGGGGAGGGAAGGACCACAGATACGCAGTATTTT.

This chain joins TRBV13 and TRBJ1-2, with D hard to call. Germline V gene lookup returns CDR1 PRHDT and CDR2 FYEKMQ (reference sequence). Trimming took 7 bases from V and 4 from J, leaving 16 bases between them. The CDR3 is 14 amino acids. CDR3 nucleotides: TGTGCCAGCAAAGTATCCCGGGGAGCCTATGGCTACACCTTC. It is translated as CASKVSRGAYGYTF. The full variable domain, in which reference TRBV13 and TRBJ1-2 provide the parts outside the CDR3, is AAGVIQSPRHLIKEKRETATLKCYPIPRHDTVYWYQQGPGQDPQFLISFYEKMQSDKGSIPDRFSAQQFSDYHSELNMSSLELGDSALYFCASKVSRGAYGYTFGSGTRLTVV.

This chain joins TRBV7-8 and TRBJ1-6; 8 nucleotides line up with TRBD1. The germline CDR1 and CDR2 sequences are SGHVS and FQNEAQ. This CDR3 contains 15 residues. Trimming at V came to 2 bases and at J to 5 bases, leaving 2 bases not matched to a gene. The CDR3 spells CASSLTGQDNSPLHF. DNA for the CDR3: TGTGCCAGCAGCTTAACGGGACAGGATAATTCACCCCTCCACTTT.

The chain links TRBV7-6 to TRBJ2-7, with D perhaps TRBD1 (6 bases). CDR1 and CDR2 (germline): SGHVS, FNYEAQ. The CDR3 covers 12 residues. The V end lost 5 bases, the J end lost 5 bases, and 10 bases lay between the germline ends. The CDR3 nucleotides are TGTGCCAGCAGCAGCCGGACAGACGAGCAGTACTTC. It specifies CASSSRTDEQYF.

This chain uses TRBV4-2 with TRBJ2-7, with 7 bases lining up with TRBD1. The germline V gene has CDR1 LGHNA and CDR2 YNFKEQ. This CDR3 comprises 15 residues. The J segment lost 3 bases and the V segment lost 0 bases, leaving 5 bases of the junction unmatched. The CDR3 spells CASSQEVGGFYEQYF. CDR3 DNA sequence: TGTGCCAGCAGCCAAGAAGTAGGGGGCTTCTACGAGCAGTACTTC.

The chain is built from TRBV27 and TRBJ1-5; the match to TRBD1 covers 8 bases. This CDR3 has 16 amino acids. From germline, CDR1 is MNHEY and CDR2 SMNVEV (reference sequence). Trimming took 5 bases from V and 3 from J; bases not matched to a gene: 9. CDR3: CASSPGQGLNNQPQHF. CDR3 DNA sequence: TGTGCCAGCAGTCCTGGACAGGGTTTGAACAATCAGCCCCAGCATTTT.

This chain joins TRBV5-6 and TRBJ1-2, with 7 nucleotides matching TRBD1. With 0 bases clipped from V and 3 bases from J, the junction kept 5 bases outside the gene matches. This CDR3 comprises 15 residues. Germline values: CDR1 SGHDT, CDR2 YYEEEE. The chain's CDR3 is CASSLGQGLDYGYTF. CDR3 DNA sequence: TGTGCCAGCAGCTTGGGACAGGGTTTGGACTATGGCTACACCTTC.

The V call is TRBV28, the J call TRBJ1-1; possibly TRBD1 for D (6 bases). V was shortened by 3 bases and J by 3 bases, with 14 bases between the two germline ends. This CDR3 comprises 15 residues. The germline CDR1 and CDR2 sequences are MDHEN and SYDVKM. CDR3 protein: CASSFRGHDDTEAFF. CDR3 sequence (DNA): TGTGCCAGCAGTTTCAGGGGACACGACGACACTGAAGCTTTCTTT. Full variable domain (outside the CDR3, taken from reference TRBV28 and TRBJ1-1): DVKVTQSSRYLVKRTGEKVFLECVQDMDHENMFWYRQDPGLGLRLIYFSYDVKMKEKGDIPEGYSVSREKKERFSLILESASTNQTSMYLCASSFRGHDDTEAFFGQGTRLTVV.

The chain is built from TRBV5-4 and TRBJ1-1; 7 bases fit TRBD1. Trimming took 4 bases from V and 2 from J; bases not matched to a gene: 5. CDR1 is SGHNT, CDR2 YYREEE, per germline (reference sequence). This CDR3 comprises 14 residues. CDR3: CASSARTGNTEAFF. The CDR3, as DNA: TGTGCCAGCAGCGCCAGGACAGGAAACACTGAAGCTTTCTTT.

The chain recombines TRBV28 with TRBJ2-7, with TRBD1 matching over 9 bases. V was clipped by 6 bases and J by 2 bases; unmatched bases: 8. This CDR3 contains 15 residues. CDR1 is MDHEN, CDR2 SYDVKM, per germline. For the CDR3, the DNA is TGTGCCAGCAGGGACAGGGGAGAAGGAGCCTACGAGCAGTACGTC. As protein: CASRDRGEGAYEQYV.

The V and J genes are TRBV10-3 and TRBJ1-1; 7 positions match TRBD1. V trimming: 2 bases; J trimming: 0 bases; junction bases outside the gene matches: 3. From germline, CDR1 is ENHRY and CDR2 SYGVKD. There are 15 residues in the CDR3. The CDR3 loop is CAISETGEMNTEAFF. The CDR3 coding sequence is TGTGCCATCAGTGAGACAGGGGAAATGAACACTGAAGCTTTCTTT.